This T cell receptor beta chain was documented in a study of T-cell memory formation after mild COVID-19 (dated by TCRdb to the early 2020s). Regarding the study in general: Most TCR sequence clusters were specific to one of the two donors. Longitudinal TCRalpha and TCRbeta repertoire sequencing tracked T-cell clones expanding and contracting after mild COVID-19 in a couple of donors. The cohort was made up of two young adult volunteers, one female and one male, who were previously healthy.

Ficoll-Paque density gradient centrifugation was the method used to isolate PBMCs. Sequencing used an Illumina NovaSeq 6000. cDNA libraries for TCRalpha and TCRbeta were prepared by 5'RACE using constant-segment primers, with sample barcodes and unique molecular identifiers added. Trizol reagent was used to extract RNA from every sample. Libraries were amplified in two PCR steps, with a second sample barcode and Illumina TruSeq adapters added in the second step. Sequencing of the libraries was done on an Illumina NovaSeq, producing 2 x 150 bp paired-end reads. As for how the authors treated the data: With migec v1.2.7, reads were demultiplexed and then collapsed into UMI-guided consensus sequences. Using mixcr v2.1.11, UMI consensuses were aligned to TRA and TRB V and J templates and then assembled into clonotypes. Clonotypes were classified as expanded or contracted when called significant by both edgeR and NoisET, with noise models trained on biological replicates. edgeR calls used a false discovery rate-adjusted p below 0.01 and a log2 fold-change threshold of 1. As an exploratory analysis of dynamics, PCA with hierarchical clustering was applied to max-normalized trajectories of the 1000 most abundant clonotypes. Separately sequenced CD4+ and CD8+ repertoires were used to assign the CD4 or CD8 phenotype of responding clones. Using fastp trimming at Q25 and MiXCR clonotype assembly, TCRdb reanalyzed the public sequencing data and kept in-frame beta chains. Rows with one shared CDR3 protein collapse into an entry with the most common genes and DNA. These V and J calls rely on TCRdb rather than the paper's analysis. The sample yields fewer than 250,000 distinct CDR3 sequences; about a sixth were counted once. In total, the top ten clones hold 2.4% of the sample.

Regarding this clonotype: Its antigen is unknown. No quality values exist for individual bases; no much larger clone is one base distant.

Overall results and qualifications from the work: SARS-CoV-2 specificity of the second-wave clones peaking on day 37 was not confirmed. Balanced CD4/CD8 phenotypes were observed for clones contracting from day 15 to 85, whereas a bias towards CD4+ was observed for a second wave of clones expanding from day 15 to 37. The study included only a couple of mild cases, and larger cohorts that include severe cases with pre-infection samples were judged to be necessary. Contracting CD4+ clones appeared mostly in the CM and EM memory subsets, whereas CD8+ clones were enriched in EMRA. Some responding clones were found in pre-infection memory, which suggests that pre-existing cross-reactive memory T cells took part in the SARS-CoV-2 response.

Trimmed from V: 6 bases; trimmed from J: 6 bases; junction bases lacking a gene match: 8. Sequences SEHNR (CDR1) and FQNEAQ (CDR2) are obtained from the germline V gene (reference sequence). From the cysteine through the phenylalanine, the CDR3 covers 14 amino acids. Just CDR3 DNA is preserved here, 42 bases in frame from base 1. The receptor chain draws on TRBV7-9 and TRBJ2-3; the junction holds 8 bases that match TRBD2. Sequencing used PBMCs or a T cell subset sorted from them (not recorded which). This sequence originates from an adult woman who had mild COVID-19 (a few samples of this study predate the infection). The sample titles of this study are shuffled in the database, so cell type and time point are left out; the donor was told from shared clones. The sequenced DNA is TGTGCCAGCAGGAGAGGCGGGAGGTCGGATACGCAGTATTTT. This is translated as CASRRGGRSDTQYF.